This entry concerns a single T cell receptor (beta chain). It has no known antigen specificity. No much larger clone exists at a distance of one base, and base qualities are not known. This sample stems from a study of blood T cell repertoires in COVID-19 (TCRdb year 2020). General notes on the study: Collaborator samples came from the United States, Italy and Spain and covered acute and convalescent phases of COVID-19. The samples were drawn from the first 160 participants of the ongoing ImmuneRACE study and from under 1,500 subjects provided by 6 global collaborators. The prospective study material was composed of cDNA or gDNA derived from T cells, B-cell-depleted T cells, or PBMCs. The dataset comprised deeply sampled blood TCRbeta repertoires from subjects exposed to, actively infected with, or recovered from COVID-19. Where available, HLA class I and class II types were obtained from metadata supplied by the sample provider rather than from assay-based typing. A de-identified subject ID, COVID-19 status, age in years and sex were almost always included in the sample metadata. The repertoires were made available in a free public database intended to serve as a resource for research on the immune response to SARS-CoV-2.

V is reduced by 2 bases and J by 0 bases, leaving a spacing of 10 bases between them. Sequences MGHDK (CDR1) and SYGVNS (CDR2) are obtained from the germline V gene. The CDR3, cysteine through phenylalanine, is 16 amino acids long. This entry keeps only the CDR3 DNA: 48 bases, framed from base 1. The immunoSEQ Assay, a bias-controlled multiplex PCR, was used to amplify TCRbeta CDR3 regions from genomic DNA. Per the source publication's procedure: The number of nucleated cells in each sample was estimated from the amplification of reference gene primers within the assay. Sequence reads were collapsed and filtered to measure the absolute abundance of every unique TCRbeta CDR3 rearrangement. Productive Simpson clonality was computed per sample as the square root of Simpson's diversity index over productive rearrangements. Not all clones reach the TCRdb copy of this immuneACCESS table, which keeps in-frame sequences only. Checked studies attribute under half of the gap to unresolved V genes and leave the rest unexplained. V, J and clone size reflect that table, while D and trimming were determined from the DNA. Within this sample are some 310,000 clones, with over 75% of them counted one time only. The top ten clones comprise 1% of the sample.

What the authors observed across the whole study: The amount of clinical and demographic metadata varied by source and participant and was provided uncurated.

Each collaborating institution followed its own protocols to collect whole blood in K2EDTA tubes. For TCRbeta analysis, collaborators shipped samples as frozen whole blood, isolated PBMCs, or DNA extracted from either of those sample types. The chain is encoded by TRBV25-1 joined to TRBJ1-4, and the D gene may be TRBD1, 6 bases matching. Sequenced sample: peripheral blood. The sequence came from a man aged 50-60 years with active or convalescent COVID-19. The nucleotides read TGTGCCAGCAGTGAAGGGGGGGGCGCAACTAATGAAAAACTGTTTTTT. Its product reads: CASSEGGGATNEKLFF.